This TCR beta chain was observed in a study of blood T cells in healthy people across ages. At least ten counts were recorded for this clonotype. Antigen unknown. The CDR3 runs 14 residues. V lost 7 bases and J lost 5, with 12 bases in between. General observations from the study: Higher diversity, along with more naive CD4+ cells, distinguished long-lived donors from aged donors. Diversity of TCR beta per million T cells declined in a roughly linear way with age.

Combining a sample-barcoded 5' primer with a J-beta primer mix, a second PCR ran for about 6 to 11 cycles. Tags on each cDNA molecule came from a template-switch adaptor with 12 random nucleotides. TCRdb reprocessed the 5' RACE reads via MiXCR and lists one record per CDR3 protein. The sample lists 700,000 or so distinct CDR3 sequences; about a fifth were seen once. The TCR was taken from a man between 65 and 80 years old in good health. The sample taken for sequencing was blood. The chain employs TRBV12-3 or TRBV12-4 and TRBJ1-6; D remains unclear. Written as DNA, the CDR3 is TGTGCCAGCACCGAGGGCTTGAATAATTCACCCCTCCACTTT. Residues: CASTEGLNNSPLHF.